This is a list of T cell receptor beta chains from one sample in a study of molecular identifiers for immune sequencing clone quantification. TCRdb reanalysed the PCR reads using MiXCR and keeps one entry per CDR3 protein. The table records about 40,000 distinct CDR3 sequences, around 18% of them present only once. The sample consisted of naive CD8+ T cells from blood, with Jurkat cell RNA spiked in. These receptors all stem from a human donor in good health. Some libraries in this study had Jurkat cell RNA spiked in. Both conserved end residues are part of each CDR3. The order of the fields is clone size, D gene, V gene, J gene, CDR3 DNA, CDR3 protein. D genes are given only for firm matches. Clone size, where shown, is once, few, many, or a class for clones that have expanded.

clone size: many
D gene: TRBD1
V gene: TRBV5-6
J gene: TRBJ2-2
CDR3 DNA: TGTGCCAGCAGCTGGGACAGGGGTGGTGTCCCCGGGGAGCTGTTTTTT
CDR3 protein: CASSWDRGGVPGELFF

clone size: few
D gene: .
V gene: TRBV25-1
J gene: TRBJ1-4
CDR3 DNA: TGTGCCAGCGCTATTGGGGAAAAACTGTTTTTT
CDR3 protein: CASAIGEKLFF

clone size: many
D gene: TRBD1
V gene: TRBV19
J gene: TRBJ1-5
CDR3 DNA: TGTGCCAGTAGCCCCTGGGACAGGGATGGTCAGCCCCAGCATTTT
CDR3 protein: CASSPWDRDGQPQHF

clone size: .
D gene: TRBD1
V gene: TRBV9
J gene: TRBJ1-1
CDR3 DNA: TGTGCCAGCAGCGCCCCTACAGGGGGGGACACTGAAGCTTTCTTT
CDR3 protein: CASSAPTGGDTEAFF

clone size: many
D gene: .
V gene: TRBV29-1
J gene: TRBJ2-7
CDR3 DNA: TGCAGCGTTGTAAGGTGGGGGGAGCAGTACTTC
CDR3 protein: CSVVRWGEQYF

clone size: .
D gene: .
V gene: TRBV14
J gene: TRBJ2-5
CDR3 DNA: TGTGCCAGCAGCCAAGGGGGCGGAGAAGAGACCCAGTACTTC
CDR3 protein: CASSQGGGEETQYF

clone size: many
D gene: TRBD1
V gene: TRBV12-3/TRBV12-4
J gene: TRBJ2-5
CDR3 DNA: TGTGCCAGCAGTATCAGACAGGGCCTGAGAGAGACCCAGTACTTC
CDR3 protein: CASSIRQGLRETQYF

clone size: many
D gene: .
V gene: TRBV6-4
J gene: TRBJ2-2
CDR3 DNA: TGTGCCAGCAGTTCTAGCTTGTCCGGGGAGCTGTTTTTT
CDR3 protein: CASSSSLSGELFF

clone size: many
D gene: .
V gene: TRBV10-3
J gene: TRBJ2-5
CDR3 DNA: TGTGCCATCAGTGAAGGGGTAGAACAAGAGACCCAGTACTTC
CDR3 protein: CAISEGVEQETQYF

clone size: .
D gene: .
V gene: TRBV12-3/TRBV12-4
J gene: TRBJ2-3
CDR3 DNA: TGTGCCAGCAGTTTAGCGTGGGGCTATAGCACAGATACGCAGTATTTT
CDR3 protein: CASSLAWGYSTDTQYF

clone size: .
D gene: .
V gene: TRBV12-3/TRBV12-4
J gene: TRBJ1-1
CDR3 DNA: TGTGCCAGCAGCCACACTGGAGACCTCAACACTGAAGCTTTCTTT
CDR3 protein: CASSHTGDLNTEAFF

clone size: many
D gene: .
V gene: TRBV29-1
J gene: TRBJ2-5
CDR3 DNA: TGCAGCGTTGACTCCTTCCAAGAGACCCAGTACTTC
CDR3 protein: CSVDSFQETQYF

clone size: many
D gene: TRBD2
V gene: TRBV27
J gene: TRBJ2-5
CDR3 DNA: TGTGCCAGCAGCCGGAGACTAGCGGGGTTTCAAGAGACCCAGTACTTC
CDR3 protein: CASSRRLAGFQETQYF

clone size: many
D gene: TRBD2
V gene: TRBV6-2/TRBV6-3
J gene: TRBJ2-7
CDR3 DNA: TGTGCCAGCAGCCACGACGGCCTAGCGGGTACCTACGAGCAGTACTTC
CDR3 protein: CASSHDGLAGTYEQYF

clone size: few
D gene: .
V gene: TRBV12-3/TRBV12-4
J gene: TRBJ1-3
CDR3 DNA: TGTGCCAGCAGTTGGGACTCCACCATATATTTT
CDR3 protein: CASSWDSTIYF

clone size: many
D gene: .
V gene: TRBV15
J gene: TRBJ2-4
CDR3 DNA: TGTGCCACCAGGGGCCCAGGGAGGCTAGCCTGGGACATTCAGTACTTC
CDR3 protein: CATRGPGRLAWDIQYF

clone size: .
D gene: .
V gene: TRBV28
J gene: TRBJ2-7
CDR3 DNA: TGTGCTGTCGGGACAAGGGGAACCTACGAGCAGTACTTC
CDR3 protein: CAVGTRGTYEQYF

clone size: .
D gene: .
V gene: TRBV4-3
J gene: TRBJ2-3
CDR3 DNA: TGCGCCAGCAGCCAATTCGGTACAGATACGCAGTATTTT
CDR3 protein: CASSQFGTDTQYF

clone size: .
D gene: TRBD1
V gene: TRBV12-3/TRBV12-4
J gene: TRBJ2-1
CDR3 DNA: TGTGCCAGCAGTTTCGACAGGGGAGCCTACAATGAGCAGTTCTTC
CDR3 protein: CASSFDRGAYNEQFF

clone size: many
D gene: .
V gene: TRBV4-1
J gene: TRBJ2-2
CDR3 DNA: TGCGCCAGCAGCCAAGAGGGAAGAGTCTATTCCGGGGAGCTGTTTTTT
CDR3 protein: CASSQEGRVYSGELFF